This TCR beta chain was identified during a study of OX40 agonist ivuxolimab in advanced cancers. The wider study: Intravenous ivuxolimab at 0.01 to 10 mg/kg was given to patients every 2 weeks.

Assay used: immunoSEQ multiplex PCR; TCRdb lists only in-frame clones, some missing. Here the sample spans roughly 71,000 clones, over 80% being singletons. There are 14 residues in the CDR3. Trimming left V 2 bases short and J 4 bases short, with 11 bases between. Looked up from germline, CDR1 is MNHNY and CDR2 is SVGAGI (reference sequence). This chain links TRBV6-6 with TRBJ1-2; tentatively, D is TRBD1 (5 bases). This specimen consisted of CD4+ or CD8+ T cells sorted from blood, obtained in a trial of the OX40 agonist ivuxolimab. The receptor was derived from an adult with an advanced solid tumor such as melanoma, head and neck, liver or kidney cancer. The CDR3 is CASSYPDTPYGYTF. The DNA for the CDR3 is TGTGCCAGCAGTTACCCGGACACCCCCTATGGCTACACCTTC.